This T cell receptor (beta chain) appears in the sequencing data of a study of OX40 agonist ivuxolimab in advanced cancers. Anyone with autoimmune disease history or systemic immunosuppression was excluded. V dropped 6 bases and J dropped 8; count of bases not matched to a gene: 12. The CDR3 is made up of 15 amino acids. The germline V gene encodes CDR1 SGHAT and CDR2 FQNNGV. The assay was immunoSEQ multiplex PCR, and TCRdb's table has in-frame clones only and misses some. The sample lists just over 35,000 clones; over 75% were seen once. This TCR came from an adult with an advanced solid tumor such as melanoma, head and neck, liver or kidney cancer. This sequence joins TRBV11-2 and TRBJ1-4; TRBD1 aligns across 7 bases. The sample in question was CD4+ or CD8+ T cells sorted from blood, obtained in a trial of the OX40 agonist ivuxolimab. The chain's CDR3 is CASRSTGRVEEKLFF. CDR3 bases: TGTGCCAGCAGATCGACAGGGAGGGTAGAAGAAAAACTGTTTTTT.